The following is a T cell receptor (beta chain) sequence with its context. This entry comes from a study of blood T cell repertoires in COVID-19. CDR1 is MNHEY, CDR2 SMNVEV, per germline (reference sequence). The CDR3 loop spans 13 amino acids. J gave up 8 bases and V 3 bases, and 3 bases lay outside the gene matches. Assay used: immunoSEQ multiplex PCR; TCRdb lists only in-frame clones, some missing. The table has 100,000 to 150,000 clones, around nine tenths seen once. V and J are TRBV27 and TRBJ1-2; 10 bases agree with TRBD1. Sequenced material: peripheral blood. The sequence was collected from a man aged 45-65 years with active or convalescent COVID-19. The CDR3 sequence is CASSFGQGDGYTF. CDR3 DNA sequence: TGTGCCAGCAGTTTCGGACAGGGGGACGGCTACACCTTC.